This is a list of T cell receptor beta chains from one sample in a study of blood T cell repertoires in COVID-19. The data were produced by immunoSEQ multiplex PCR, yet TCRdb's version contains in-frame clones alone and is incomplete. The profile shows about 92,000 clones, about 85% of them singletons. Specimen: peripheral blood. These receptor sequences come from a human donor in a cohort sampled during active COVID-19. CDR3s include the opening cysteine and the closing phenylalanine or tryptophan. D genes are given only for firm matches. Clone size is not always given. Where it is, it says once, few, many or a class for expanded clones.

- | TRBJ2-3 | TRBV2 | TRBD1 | CASSRAGQGPDTQYF | TGTGCCAGCAGTCGGGCCGGACAGGGGCCAGATACGCAGTATTTT
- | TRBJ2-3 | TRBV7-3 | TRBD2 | CASSMGGAGPRGTQYF | TGTGCCAGCAGCATGGGAGGGGCGGGGCCACGCGGTACGCAGTATTTT
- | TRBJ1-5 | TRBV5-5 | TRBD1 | CASSLGQGPEPQHF | TGTGCCAGCAGCCTAGGACAGGGCCCTGAGCCCCAGCATTTT
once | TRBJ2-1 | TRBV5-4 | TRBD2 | CASSPGTSGYNEQFF | TGTGCCAGCAGCCCCGGGACTAGCGGTTACAATGAGCAGTTCTTC
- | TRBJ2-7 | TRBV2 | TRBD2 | CASSEAKLAGARNWYF | TGTGCCAGCAGTGAAGCAAAGCTAGCGGGGGCCCGAAATTGGTACTTC
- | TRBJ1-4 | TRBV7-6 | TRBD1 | CASSLATGEREKLFF | TGTGCCAGCAGCTTAGCAACAGGGGAACGTGAAAAACTGTTTTTT
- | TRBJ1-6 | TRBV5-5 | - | CASSHGVLYNSPLHF | TGTGCCAGCAGCCACGGGGTACTCTATAATTCACCCCTCCACTTT
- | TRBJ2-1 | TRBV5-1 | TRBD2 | CASNAGSGAPYNEQFF | TGCGCCAGCAACGCGGGAAGCGGGGCCCCGTACAATGAGCAGTTCTTC
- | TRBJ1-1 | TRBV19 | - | CASSWIRGPQQNTEAFF | TGTGCCAGTAGTTGGATCAGGGGCCCCCAACAGAACACTGAAGCTTTCTTT
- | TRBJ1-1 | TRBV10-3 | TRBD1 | CAISEWDSGLNTEAFF | TGTGCCATCAGTGAGTGGGACAGCGGCTTGAACACTGAAGCTTTCTTT
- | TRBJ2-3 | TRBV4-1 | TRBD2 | CASSRGIGLAGGTDTQYF | TGCGCCAGCAGCCGTGGTATTGGGCTAGCGGGGGGAACAGATACGCAGTATTTT
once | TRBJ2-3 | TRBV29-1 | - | CSVAGGDRTDTQYF | TGCAGCGTTGCCGGCGGGGACCGCACAGATACGCAGTATTTT
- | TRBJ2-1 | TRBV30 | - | CAWSVQSGEQFF | TGTGCCTGGAGTGTACAGAGCGGTGAGCAGTTCTTC
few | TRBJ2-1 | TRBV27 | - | CASSLASAYNEQFF | TGTGCCAGCAGTTTGGCTAGCGCCTACAATGAGCAGTTCTTC
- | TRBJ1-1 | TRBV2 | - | CASSTTSRRTEAFF | TGTGCCAGCAGCACCACCAGCCGGCGGACTGAAGCTTTCTTT
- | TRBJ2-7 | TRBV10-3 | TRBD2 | CATRLLADSYEQYF | TGTGCCACCCGACTTCTAGCGGACTCCTACGAGCAGTACTTC
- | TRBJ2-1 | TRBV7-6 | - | CASSLGSGVGGEQFF | TGTGCCAGCAGCTTAGGGTCGGGAGTGGGAGGTGAGCAGTTCTTC
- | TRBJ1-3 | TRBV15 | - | CATSRDRNTIYF | TGTGCCACCAGCAGAGACAGAAACACCATATATTTT
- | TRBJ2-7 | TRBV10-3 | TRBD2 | CAISEGAGGGEQYF | TGTGCCATCAGTGAGGGGGCGGGAGGGGGTGAGCAGTACTTC
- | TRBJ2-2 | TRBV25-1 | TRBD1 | CASTRTGVDTGELFF | TGTGCCAGCACCCGGACAGGGGTGGACACCGGGGAGCTGTTTTTT
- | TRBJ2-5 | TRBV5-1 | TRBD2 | CASSGAGGDTLKGETQYF | TGCGCCAGCAGCGGGGCGGGGGGCGACACCCTAAAGGGAGAGACCCAGTACTTC
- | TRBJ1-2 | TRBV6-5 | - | CASSYGQGKGYTF | TGTGCCAGCAGTTACGGCCAGGGAAAAGGCTACACCTTC
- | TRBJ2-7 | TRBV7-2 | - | CASSLGRRYEQYF | TGTGCCAGCAGCTTAGGTAGGCGGTACGAGCAGTACTTC
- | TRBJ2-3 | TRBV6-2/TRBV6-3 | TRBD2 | CASSETSGTSGASDTQYF | TGTGCCAGCAGCGAAACATCCGGGACTAGCGGGGCCTCCGATACGCAGTATTTT
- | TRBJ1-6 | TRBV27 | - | CASSWAGRNSPLHF | TGTGCCAGCAGTTGGGCAGGGCGTAATTCACCCCTCCACTTT
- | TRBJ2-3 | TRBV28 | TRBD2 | CASSLAGAGTDTQYF | TGTGCCAGCAGTTTGGCGGGAGCTGGCACAGATACGCAGTATTTT
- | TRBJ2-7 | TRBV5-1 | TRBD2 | CASSFGVAGPYEQYF | TGCGCCAGCAGCTTTGGAGTAGCGGGACCCTACGAGCAGTACTTC
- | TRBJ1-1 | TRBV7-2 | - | CASSLEIQGTTEAFF | TGTGCCAGCAGCTTAGAAATCCAGGGGACCACTGAAGCTTTCTTT
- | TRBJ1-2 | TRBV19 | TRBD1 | CASSSGQGQGYGYTF | TGTGCCAGTAGTTCGGGACAGGGCCAGGGCTATGGCTACACCTTC
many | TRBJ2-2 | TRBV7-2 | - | CASSLLRELFF | TGTGCCAGCAGCTTATTAAGGGAGCTGTTTTTT
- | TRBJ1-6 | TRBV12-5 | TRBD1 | CASGLEDRAPLHF | TGTGCTAGTGGTTTGGAGGACAGGGCACCCCTCCACTTT
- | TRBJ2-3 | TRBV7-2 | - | CASSSVAFSTDTQYF | TGTGCCAGCAGCTCCGTAGCGTTTAGCACAGATACGCAGTATTTT
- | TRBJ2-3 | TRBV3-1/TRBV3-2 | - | CASSQAGTDTQYF | TGTGCCAGCAGCCAGGCAGGCACAGATACGCAGTATTTT
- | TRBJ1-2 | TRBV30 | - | CAWSVGRGSYGYTF | TGTGCCTGGAGTGTAGGTAGGGGGTCCTATGGCTACACCTTC
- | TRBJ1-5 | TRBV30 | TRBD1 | CAWSVKGFRTGRGSNQPQHF | TGTGCCTGGAGTGTAAAGGGATTTCGGACAGGGAGGGGAAGCAATCAGCCCCAGCATTTT
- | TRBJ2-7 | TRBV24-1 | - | CATTKGQYYEQYF | TGTGCCACCACCAAGGGACAATATTACGAGCAGTACTTC
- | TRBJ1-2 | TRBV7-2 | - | CASSPRDLQGYGYTF | TGTGCCAGCAGCCCCCGGGACCTTCAGGGGTATGGCTACACCTTC
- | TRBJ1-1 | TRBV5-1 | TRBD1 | CASSSQGRGTEAFF | TGCGCCAGCAGCTCACAGGGGCGAGGGACTGAAGCTTTCTTT
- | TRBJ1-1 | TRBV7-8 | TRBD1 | CASSYQGERTEAFF | TGTGCCAGCAGCTACCAGGGGGAAAGGACTGAAGCTTTCTTT
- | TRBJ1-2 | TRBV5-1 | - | CASSLVAGANYGYTF | TGCGCCAGCAGCTTGGTTGCGGGGGCGAACTATGGCTACACCTTC
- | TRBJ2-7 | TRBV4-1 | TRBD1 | CASSPRQGSEQYF | TGCGCCAGCAGCCCCCGACAGGGAAGCGAGCAGTACTTC
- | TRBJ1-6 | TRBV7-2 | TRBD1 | CASSLATGAGSPLHF | TGTGCCAGCAGCTTAGCCACAGGGGCAGGCTCACCCCTCCACTTT
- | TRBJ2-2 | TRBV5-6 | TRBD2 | CASSLRLAGRTGELFF | TGTGCCAGCAGCTTAAGACTAGCGGGGCGCACCGGGGAGCTGTTTTTT
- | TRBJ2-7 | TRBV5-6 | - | CASSAVGAYEQYF | TGTGCCAGCAGCGCGGTCGGGGCCTACGAGCAGTACTTC
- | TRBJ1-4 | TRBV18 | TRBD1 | CASSPRGTFNEKLFF | TGTGCCAGCTCCCCCAGGGGGACTTTTAATGAAAAACTGTTTTTT
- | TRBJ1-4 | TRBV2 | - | CASSERGRLLLATNEKLFF | TGTGCCAGCAGTGAGCGGGGGCGACTTCTACTTGCAACTAATGAAAAACTGTTTTTT
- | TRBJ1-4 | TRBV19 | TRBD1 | CASKAPGQGSEKLFF | TGTGCCAGTAAAGCCCCGGGACAGGGGAGCGAAAAACTGTTTTTT
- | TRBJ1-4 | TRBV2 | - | CASSDGGTGEKLFF | TGTGCCAGCAGTGATGGGGGGACGGGTGAAAAACTGTTTTTT
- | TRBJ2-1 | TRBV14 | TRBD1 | CASSQETGGPYNEQFF | TGTGCCAGCAGCCAAGAAACAGGGGGACCATACAATGAGCAGTTCTTC
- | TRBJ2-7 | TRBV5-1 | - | CASSLEVGSSYEQYF | TGCGCCAGCAGCTTGGAAGTGGGCAGCTCCTACGAGCAGTACTTC
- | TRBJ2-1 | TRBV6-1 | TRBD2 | CASSESGLAGERWFF | TGTGCCAGCAGTGAATCAGGGCTAGCGGGGGAAAGGTGGTTCTTC
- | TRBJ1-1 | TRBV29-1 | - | CSVEDPGTEAFF | TGCAGCGTTGAAGATCCGGGGACTGAAGCTTTCTTT
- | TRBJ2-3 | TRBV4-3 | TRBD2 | CASSHRTSGTYTQYF | TGCGCCAGCAGCCACAGGACTAGCGGGACTTATACGCAGTATTTT
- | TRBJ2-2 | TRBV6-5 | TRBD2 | CASSSSGRTNTGELFF | TGTGCCAGCAGTTCTAGCGGGAGGACGAACACCGGGGAGCTGTTTTTT
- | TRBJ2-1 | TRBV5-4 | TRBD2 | CAAGGGALNEQFF | TGTGCCGCGGGCGGGGGGGCTTTAAATGAGCAGTTCTTC